The 11 T cell receptor beta chains listed next were all sequenced from one sample in a study of sequential checkpoint blockade in melanoma. Treatment of the sample: randomized to nivolumab then ipilimumab (arm A) or the reverse (arm B). Libraries were prepared by immunoSEQ multiplex PCR; TCRdb keeps only in-frame clonotypes and omits some of them. The data hold about 17,000 clones, with roughly 70% observed a single time. The sequencing used CD8+ T cells sorted from blood (inferred from file names), collected from a patient given nivolumab and ipilimumab in sequence. The receptors were sampled from a human donor with melanoma.

The chain links TRBV5-1 to TRBJ2-7, with D unresolved. V lost 1 base and J 2 bases, leaving 7 bases between the germline ends. The CDR3 has 13 residues. Germline V CDR1 and CDR2: SGHRS, YFSETQ. For the CDR3, the DNA is TGCGCCAGCAGCTTGTCGAGAGCCTACGAGCAGTACTTC. Amino acids: CASSLSRAYEQYF. Based on the CDR3 plus reference TRBV5-1 and TRBJ2-7, the full variable domain is KAGVTQTPRYLIKTRGQQVTLSCSPISGHRSVSWYQQTPGQGLQFLFEYFSETQRNKGNFPGRFSGRQFSNSRSEMNVSTLELGDSALYLCASSLSRAYEQYFGPGTRLTVT.

V and J are TRBV27 and TRBJ1-1, with D possibly TRBD1 on 6 matching bases. The V gene's germline CDR1 is MNHEY and CDR2 SMNVEV (reference sequence). This CDR3 region has 13 residues. Trimming cost V 1 base and J 3 bases, with 6 bases left between them. CDR3 bases: TGTGCCAGCAGTTTATACAGGGACACTGAAGCTTTCTTT. Residues: CASSLYRDTEAFF.

The chain is built from TRBV30 and TRBJ2-1, with TRBD2 matching over 14 bases. Germline V gene sequence: CDR1 GTSNPN, CDR2 SVGIG (reference sequence). This CDR3 is built from 15 residues. CDR3 bases: TGTGGAGCGACTAGCGGGAGGGCCAGGTGGAATGAGCAGTTCTTC. As protein: CGATSGRARWNEQFF.

This clone turned up a few times. A read error may account for a junction end that differs from germline. This chain connects TRBV7-7 to TRBJ2-2; tentatively, D is TRBD2 (6 bases). The CDR3 is 16 amino acids. Germline lookup yields CDR1 SSHAT and CDR2 FNYEAQ (reference sequence). In DNA form, the CDR3 reads TGTGCTAGCAGCTTACGGTCGGGAGCTGACACCGGGGAGCTGTTTTTT. Its protein is CASSLRSGADTGELFF.

The chain carries TRBV5-1 and TRBJ2-2, with D tentatively TRBD1 (6 bases). This CDR3 has 16 amino acids. Germline CDR1 is SGHRS and CDR2 is YFSETQ. V shed 1 base and J shed 1 base, with 11 bases lying between them. Here the CDR3 DNA reads TGCGCCAGCAGCTTGTGGGGACAAGAGAACACCGGGGAGCTGTTTTTT. Translating it yields CASSLWGQENTGELFF. The full variable domain, with the rest looked up from reference TRBV5-1 and TRBJ2-2, is KAGVTQTPRYLIKTRGQQVTLSCSPISGHRSVSWYQQTPGQGLQFLFEYFSETQRNKGNFPGRFSGRQFSNSRSEMNVSTLELGDSALYLCASSLWGQENTGELFFGEGSRLTVL.

The V gene is TRBV27, the J gene TRBJ1-2; 7 nucleotides match TRBD1. The germline V gene has CDR1 MNHEY and CDR2 SMNVEV (reference sequence). After removal of 0 bases from V and 7 bases from J, the junction contained 5 bases not matched to a gene. The CDR3 is made up of 14 amino acids. CDR3 amino acids: CASSLSVGGIGYTF. DNA of the CDR3: TGTGCCAGCAGTTTATCGGTAGGGGGCATTGGCTACACCTTC.

The chain recombines TRBV18 with TRBJ2-1, with 14 bases lining up with TRBD2. This CDR3 has 18 residues. V was clipped by 3 bases and J by 4 bases; unmatched bases: 8. In germline, CDR1 is KGHSH, CDR2 LQKENI. For the CDR3, the DNA is TGTGCCAGCTCACCCCAAGGACTAGCGGGGGGCCATTACAATGAGCAGTTCTTC. Translation: CASSPQGLAGGHYNEQFF.

Here the CDR3 reads CASSLTMGTGYSNQPQHF. CDR3 nucleotide sequence: TGTGCCAGCAGCTTAACGATGGGTACAGGGTATAGCAATCAGCCCCAGCATTTT. The chain uses TRBV7-2 and TRBJ1-5; a weak D match, TRBD1 (6 bases). Per the germline V gene, CDR1 is SGHTA and CDR2 is FQGNSA. Trimming removed 2 bases from V and 0 bases from J, with 17 bases in between. There are 18 residues in the CDR3.

This sequence joins TRBV9 and TRBJ2-7; 7 bases are shared with TRBD1. The CDR3 spans 16 residues. The junction had 9 bases not matched to a gene; V was cut back by 3 bases and J by 0 bases. CDR1 SGDLS and CDR2 YYNGEE come from the germline V gene. CDR3 sequence reads: CASSGRQGSSSYEQYF. Here the CDR3 DNA reads TGTGCCAGCAGCGGCCGACAGGGTTCGAGCTCCTACGAGCAGTACTTC.

The chain couples TRBV27 to TRBJ1-5; D is unclear. Per germline, CDR1 MNHEY and CDR2 SMNVEV (reference sequence). The CDR3 consists of 15 residues. V shed 6 bases and J shed 0 bases, with 12 bases lying between them. The CDR3, as DNA: TGTGCCAGCAGATTAACATCATATAGCAATCAGCCCCAGCATTTT. It codes for CASRLTSYSNQPQHF.

The genes are TRBV2 and TRBJ2-5; TRBD1 might be the D (6 bases). The length of the CDR3 is 15 residues. V gave up 4 bases and J gave up 0 bases, with 12 bases separating them. The germline CDR1 and CDR2 sequences are SNHLY and FYNNEI. The CDR3 sequence is CASSARDTYQETQYF. CDR3 nucleotides: TGTGCCAGCAGTGCCCGGGACACGTACCAAGAGACCCAGTACTTC. Filled out from reference TRBV2 and TRBJ2-5, the complete variable domain reads EPEVTQTPSHQVTQMGQEVILRCVPISNHLYFYWYRQILGQKVEFLVSFYNNEISEKSEIFDDQFSVERPDGSNFTLKIRSTKLEDSAMYFCASSARDTYQETQYFGPGTRLLVL.